These T cell receptor beta chains were read from a single sample in a study of shared clonotypes between healthy human individuals. The method was immunoSEQ multiplex PCR; TCRdb's version includes in-frame clones alone and lacks a portion of them. The table records 1,400,000 or so clones, less than 99% of them present only once. The sample was naive CD4+ T cells sorted from blood. Source of these receptors: a man aged 30 to 45 in good health. CDR3s leave out the opening cysteine and the closing phenylalanine or tryptophan.

CDR3aa: ASSMAASGLLYEQY; j_gene: TRBJ2-7; v_gene: TRBV19
CDR3aa: ASSLSRETQY; j_gene: TRBJ2-5; v_gene: TRBV7-2
CDR3aa: ASSQRDLYGYT; j_gene: TRBJ1-2; v_gene: TRBV14
CDR3aa: SVRLLTSGQRYEQY; j_gene: TRBJ2-7; v_gene: TRBV29-1
CDR3aa: ASSLAAGELF; j_gene: TRBJ2-2; v_gene: TRBV5-1
CDR3aa: ASSPGTGGF; j_gene: TRBJ2-1; v_gene: TRBV7-8
CDR3aa: ASSLQGSTDTQY; j_gene: TRBJ2-3; v_gene: TRBV7-9
CDR3aa: ASKGPSGMGNNEQF; j_gene: TRBJ2-1; v_gene: TRBV19
CDR3aa: ASSLLVAVTYEQY; j_gene: TRBJ2-7; v_gene: TRBV5-5
CDR3aa: ASSSRGGRESETQY; j_gene: TRBJ2-5; v_gene: TRBV7-2
CDR3aa: ASSLLSDTQY; j_gene: TRBJ2-3; v_gene: TRBV7-6
CDR3aa: ASSVGQGVVHEQY; j_gene: TRBJ2-7; v_gene: TRBV9
CDR3aa: ASSLGTLGGANTEAF; j_gene: TRBJ1-1; v_gene: TRBV5-4
CDR3aa: ASSPQGVAGNTIY; j_gene: TRBJ1-3; v_gene: TRBV18
CDR3aa: ASSGLRQETQY; j_gene: TRBJ2-5; v_gene: TRBV18
CDR3aa: ASSGAGTRVNEQF; j_gene: TRBJ2-1; v_gene: TRBV2
CDR3aa: ASSSHRDNTDTQY; j_gene: TRBJ2-3; v_gene: TRBV5-5
CDR3aa: ASSFVYGYT; j_gene: TRBJ1-2; v_gene: TRBV28
CDR3aa: ASSPTATYEQY; j_gene: TRBJ2-7; v_gene: TRBV18
CDR3aa: ASSRTGNTEAF; j_gene: TRBJ1-1; v_gene: TRBV7-9
CDR3aa: ASSPQMRTEAF; j_gene: TRBJ1-1; v_gene: TRBV14
CDR3aa: SVVGGQGTETQY; j_gene: TRBJ2-5; v_gene: TRBV29-1
CDR3aa: ASGRERETRDTQY; j_gene: TRBJ2-3; v_gene: TRBV9
CDR3aa: ASSQLSGNEQF; j_gene: TRBJ2-1; v_gene: TRBV4-3
CDR3aa: ASSDTPYNEQF; j_gene: TRBJ2-1; v_gene: TRBV28
CDR3aa: ASSLSVQAGYEQY; j_gene: TRBJ2-7; v_gene: TRBV5-4
CDR3aa: ASSEEGSGISGTQY; j_gene: TRBJ2-5; v_gene: TRBV2
CDR3aa: SVERNTEAF; j_gene: TRBJ1-1; v_gene: TRBV29-1
CDR3aa: AISVLAGAYEQY; j_gene: TRBJ2-7; v_gene: TRBV10-3
CDR3aa: ATSSEPQGGNTIY; j_gene: TRBJ1-3; v_gene: TRBV15
CDR3aa: ASTFTQVRAETQY; j_gene: TRBJ2-5; v_gene: TRBV7-2
CDR3aa: ASSPLRTTGQSTDTQY; j_gene: TRBJ2-3; v_gene: TRBV18
CDR3aa: ASSLIGGQGREY; j_gene: TRBJ2-3; v_gene: TRBV7-2
CDR3aa: ASSSGLADYNEQF; j_gene: TRBJ2-1; v_gene: TRBV5-1
CDR3aa: AWSPGQGHQPQH; j_gene: TRBJ1-5; v_gene: TRBV30
CDR3aa: ASSLGSGSNQPQH; j_gene: TRBJ1-5; v_gene: TRBV5-1
CDR3aa: ASSPRDKNIQY; j_gene: TRBJ2-4; v_gene: TRBV6-6
CDR3aa: ASTKRGTSGSRTYNEQF; j_gene: TRBJ2-1; v_gene: TRBV19
CDR3aa: ASSGDSGNEKLF; j_gene: TRBJ1-4; v_gene: TRBV5-1
CDR3aa: ASSGGSTGNQPQH; j_gene: TRBJ1-5; v_gene: TRBV6-1
CDR3aa: ASSPGWGQVYNEQF; j_gene: TRBJ2-1; v_gene: TRBV5-1
CDR3aa: ASSLEGPVSREQY; j_gene: TRBJ2-7; v_gene: TRBV7-2
CDR3aa: ASSSAGANTGELF; j_gene: TRBJ2-2; v_gene: TRBV7-3
CDR3aa: ASTPGYGTSVPDTQY; j_gene: TRBJ2-3; v_gene: TRBV13
CDR3aa: ASSLYAGSSYEQY; j_gene: TRBJ2-7; v_gene: TRBV7-2
CDR3aa: ASSVALTSGRSDTQY; j_gene: TRBJ2-3; v_gene: TRBV9
CDR3aa: AISQSGHYTEAF; j_gene: TRBJ1-1; v_gene: TRBV10-3
CDR3aa: ATSTSGSSQEGEQF; j_gene: TRBJ2-1; v_gene: TRBV10-2
CDR3aa: ASSSDSTDTQY; j_gene: TRBJ2-3; v_gene: TRBV2
CDR3aa: ASSRTSGRGTGELF; j_gene: TRBJ2-2; v_gene: TRBV7-3
CDR3aa: ASAHRAGGTDTQY; j_gene: TRBJ2-3; v_gene: TRBV6-1
CDR3aa: ASSGTANTEAF; j_gene: TRBJ1-1; v_gene: TRBV2
CDR3aa: ASSRDRGRDEKLF; j_gene: TRBJ1-4; v_gene: TRBV5-1
CDR3aa: ATSRLDSQETQY; j_gene: TRBJ2-5; v_gene: TRBV15
CDR3aa: ASRLASIKEAQY; j_gene: TRBJ2-5; v_gene: TRBV5-1
CDR3aa: ASSDLSGLRTQY; j_gene: TRBJ2-3; v_gene: TRBV19
CDR3aa: ASSNSGLAGVETQY; j_gene: TRBJ2-5; v_gene: TRBV5-5
CDR3aa: SVDGNGDTQY; j_gene: TRBJ2-3; v_gene: TRBV29-1
CDR3aa: SVNPGQGYNEQF; j_gene: TRBJ2-1; v_gene: TRBV29-1